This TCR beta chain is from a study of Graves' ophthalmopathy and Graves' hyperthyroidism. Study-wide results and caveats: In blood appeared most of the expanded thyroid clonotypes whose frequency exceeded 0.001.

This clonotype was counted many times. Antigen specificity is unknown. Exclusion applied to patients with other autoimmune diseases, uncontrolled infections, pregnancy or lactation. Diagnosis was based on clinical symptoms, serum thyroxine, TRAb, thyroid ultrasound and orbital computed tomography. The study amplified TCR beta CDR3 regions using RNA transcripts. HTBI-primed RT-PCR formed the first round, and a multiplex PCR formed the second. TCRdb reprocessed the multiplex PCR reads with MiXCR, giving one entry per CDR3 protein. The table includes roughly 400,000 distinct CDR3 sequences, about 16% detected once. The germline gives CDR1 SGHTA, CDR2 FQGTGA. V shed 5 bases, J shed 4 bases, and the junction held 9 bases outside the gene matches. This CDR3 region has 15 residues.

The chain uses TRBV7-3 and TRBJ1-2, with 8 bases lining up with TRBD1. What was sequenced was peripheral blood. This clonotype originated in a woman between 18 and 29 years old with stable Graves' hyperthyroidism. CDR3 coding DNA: TGTGCCAGCAGCCCCGGGACAGGCGTCAGCTATGGCTACACCTTC. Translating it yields CASSPGTGVSYGYTF. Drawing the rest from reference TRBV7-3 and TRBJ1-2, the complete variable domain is GAGVSQTPSNKVTEKGKYVELRCDPISGHTALYWYRQSLGQGPEFLIYFQGTGAADDSGLPNDRFFAVRPEGSVSTLKIQRTERGDSAVYLCASSPGTGVSYGYTFGSGTRLTVV.